The T cell receptor beta chain under discussion was sequenced for a study of blood T cell repertoires in COVID-19. As for the study in general: The cDNA or gDNA used as material had been derived from T cells, B-cell-depleted T cells, or PBMCs.

This clone has just a few counts. Cohort 3 donors were reported recovered after two negative PCRs, clearance, or symptom resolution. CDR1 PRHDT and CDR2 FYEKMQ come from the germline V gene (reference sequence). This CDR3 comprises 13 residues. The germline V and J ends were trimmed by 5 bases and 4 bases, with 11 bases remaining between them. Method: immunoSEQ multiplex PCR; TCRdb's copy keeps in-frame clones and lacks some. The top ten hold about a tenth of the sample, which has more than 200,000 clones, around 90% seen once. Sequenced sample: PBMCs or T cells enriched from blood (not recorded which). V gene TRBV13 combines with J gene TRBJ1-1; weak D call: TRBD1 (6 bases). This clonotype originated in a man under 40 who had recovered from COVID-19. CDR3 in amino acids: CASSRGALTEAFF. The CDR3, as DNA: TGTGCCAGCAGCCGGGGGGCTCTCACTGAAGCTTTCTTT. Based on the CDR3 plus reference TRBV13 and TRBJ1-1, the full variable domain is AAGVIQSPRHLIKEKRETATLKCYPIPRHDTVYWYQQGPGQDPQFLISFYEKMQSDKGSIPDRFSAQQFSDYHSELNMSSLELGDSALYFCASSRGALTEAFFGQGTRLTVV.